The rows below give T cell receptor beta chains drawn from one sample of a study of OX40 agonist ivuxolimab in advanced cancers. The assay was immunoSEQ multiplex PCR, and TCRdb's table has in-frame clones only and misses some. The table records about 77,000 clones, about 92% of them present only once. The source material was CD4+ or CD8+ T cells sorted from blood, sampled in a trial of the OX40 agonist ivuxolimab. The receptors were sampled from an adult with an advanced solid tumor such as melanoma, head and neck, liver or kidney cancer. Both conserved end residues are part of each CDR3. A D gene is named only where the DNA matches it firmly. Clone size, where shown, is once, few, many, or a class for clones that have expanded.

j_call v_call d_call clone_size cdr3_aa cdr3_nt
TRBJ1-1 TRBV6-5 TRBD1 NA CASSSIHRGGTEAFF TGTGCCAGCAGTTCAATCCACAGGGGTGGGACTGAAGCTTTCTTT
TRBJ2-7 TRBV18 NA NA CASSPGFPNLDEQYF TGTGCCAGCTCACCAGGCTTCCCAAACTTGGACGAGCAGTACTTC
TRBJ1-2 TRBV7-9 NA NA CASSSYGGGGGYTF TGTGCCAGCAGCTCCTATGGGGGAGGCGGGGGCTACACCTTC
TRBJ2-7 TRBV15 TRBD1 NA CATSTGIESYEQYF TGTGCCACCTCGACAGGGATTGAGTCCTACGAGCAGTACTTC
TRBJ1-4 TRBV28 NA NA CASSLTGWSEKLFF TGTGCCAGCAGTTTGACAGGATGGAGCGAAAAACTGTTTTTT
TRBJ2-5 TRBV11-3 NA NA CASSYEGRPKETQYF TGTGCCAGCAGCTACGAGGGCAGGCCAAAAGAGACCCAGTACTTC
TRBJ2-5 TRBV6-6 NA NA CASSNRRETQYF TGTGCCAGCAGTAACCGACGGGAGACCCAGTACTTC
TRBJ2-7 TRBV28 NA NA CASSLVPKPYEQYF TGTGCCAGCAGTTTAGTACCGAAACCATACGAGCAGTACTTC
TRBJ1-5 TRBV30 NA NA CAWSPRFDQPQHF TGTGCCTGGAGTCCCCGATTCGATCAGCCCCAGCATTTT
TRBJ1-2 TRBV28 TRBD1 NA CASKGAGTANYGYTF TGTGCCAGCAAAGGGGCCGGGACAGCTAACTATGGCTACACCTTC
TRBJ2-6 TRBV4-1 NA NA CASSQDVSGANVLTF TGCGCCAGCAGCCAAGACGTCTCTGGGGCCAACGTCCTGACTTTC
TRBJ2-3 TRBV7-3 NA NA CASSQGTGTQYF TGTGCCAGCAGCCAGGGGACCGGGACGCAGTATTTT
TRBJ1-2 TRBV27 TRBD1 NA CASSLRPGTGGGSYGYTF TGTGCCAGCAGTTTGAGACCCGGGACAGGGGGGGGAAGCTATGGCTACACCTTC
TRBJ1-2 TRBV10-3 NA NA CAISESTGGGTGYTF TGTGCCATCAGTGAGTCGACTGGGGGGGGAACTGGCTACACCTTC
TRBJ2-3 TRBV29-1 NA NA CSVAVASTSTDTQYF TGCAGCGTTGCGGTCGCTAGCACTAGCACAGATACGCAGTATTTT
TRBJ2-3 TRBV7-3 NA NA CASSLTMGTEKYF TGTGCCAGCAGCTTAACCATGGGGACTGAAAAGTATTTT
TRBJ1-1 TRBV6-4 NA NA CATSPGAGGTEAFF TGTGCCACCAGCCCGGGGGCGGGCGGCACTGAAGCTTTCTTT
TRBJ1-5 TRBV13 NA NA CASSIGGQPQHF TGTGCCAGCAGCATCGGGGGTCAGCCCCAGCATTTT
TRBJ2-7 TRBV19 NA once CASTSLRGAEGVGEQYF TGTGCCAGTACCTCATTAAGGGGGGCCGAAGGGGTCGGCGAGCAGTACTTC
TRBJ1-2 TRBV28 NA NA CASSLRFSGGYTF TGTGCCAGCAGTTTACGGTTTTCTGGGGGCTACACCTTC
TRBJ1-3 TRBV6-5 TRBD1 NA CASSYKTGAGNTIYF TGTGCCAGCAGTTACAAGACAGGGGCTGGAAACACCATATATTTT
TRBJ1-6 TRBV5-1 TRBD1 NA CASSLGQPNSPLHF TGCGCCAGCAGCCTGGGACAGCCTAATTCACCCCTCCACTTT
TRBJ1-2 TRBV5-1 NA NA CASSRDRDYGYTF TGCGCCAGCAGCCGGGACCGGGACTATGGCTACACCTTC
TRBJ1-1 TRBV19 NA NA CATQMDRNTEAFF TGTGCCACCCAGATGGACAGGAACACTGAAGCTTTCTTT
TRBJ2-3 TRBV11-1 NA NA CASSFGLALNTQYF TGTGCCAGCAGCTTTGGCCTAGCCCTCAATACGCAGTATTTT
TRBJ1-3 TRBV9 TRBD1 NA CASSATGVNTIYF TGTGCCAGCAGCGCGACAGGGGTAAACACCATATATTTT
TRBJ2-1 TRBV9 NA NA CASSVGTGPYNEQFF TGTGCCAGCAGCGTGGGGACGGGGCCCTACAATGAGCAGTTCTTC
TRBJ2-6 TRBV19 NA NA CASSTQSSGANVLTF TGTGCCAGTAGTACCCAGTCCTCTGGGGCCAACGTCCTGACTTTC
TRBJ2-7 TRBV29-1 NA few CSVSGQPPFYEQYF TGCAGCGTTTCAGGACAGCCCCCCTTCTACGAGCAGTACTTC
TRBJ2-7 TRBV6-5 TRBD1 NA CATHGQGYEQYF TGTGCCACTCACGGACAGGGCTACGAGCAGTACTTC
TRBJ1-3 TRBV5-4 NA NA CASSSQGLFSGNTIYF TGTGCCAGCAGCTCGCAGGGACTGTTCTCTGGAAACACCATATATTTT
TRBJ1-4 TRBV11-3 NA NA CASSTIETNEKLFF TGTGCCAGCAGCACGATCGAAACTAATGAAAAACTGTTTTTT
TRBJ2-2 TRBV19 TRBD1 NA CATLRNPGTAKNTGELFF TGTGCCACCCTGAGGAACCCTGGGACAGCTAAGAACACCGGGGAGCTGTTTTTT
TRBJ1-2 TRBV6-6 NA NA CASSYSTVRGDGYTF TGTGCCAGCAGTTACTCGACGGTCAGAGGGGATGGCTACACCTTC
TRBJ2-5 TRBV28 NA NA CASMVASQETQYF TGTGCCAGTATGGTTGCCTCTCAAGAGACCCAGTACTTC
TRBJ2-3 TRBV7-9 TRBD2 NA CASSPYPLAGGLRDTQYF TGTGCCAGCAGCCCCTATCCGCTAGCGGGAGGGCTGAGAGATACGCAGTATTTT
TRBJ1-4 TRBV28 NA NA CASIQSGGNEKLFF TGTGCCAGCATACAATCGGGGGGTAATGAAAAACTGTTTTTT
TRBJ2-1 TRBV4-1 TRBD2 NA CASSQEALSSGKVGSYNEQFF TGCGCCAGCAGCCAAGAAGCCCTGTCTAGCGGGAAGGTTGGCTCCTACAATGAGCAGTTCTTC
TRBJ2-2 TRBV19 NA NA CASRRPSGGTGELFF TGTGCCAGTAGACGACCCTCCGGCGGAACCGGGGAGCTGTTTTTT
TRBJ2-1 TRBV5-5 TRBD2 NA CASSLQREWNNEQFF TGTGCCAGCAGCTTGCAGCGGGAGTGGAACAATGAGCAGTTCTTC
TRBJ1-2 TRBV28 NA NA CASSLSQGRGYGYTF TGTGCCAGCAGTTTATCGCAGGGTCGCGGGTATGGCTACACCTTC
TRBJ2-1 TRBV15 TRBD2 NA CATSRDALADEQFF TGTGCCACCAGCAGAGATGCGCTAGCGGACGAGCAGTTCTTC
TRBJ2-3 TRBV18 NA NA CASSPPSRATPDTQYF TGTGCCAGCTCACCACCTTCCCGTGCGACCCCAGATACGCAGTATTTT
TRBJ2-1 TRBV7-2 TRBD2 NA CASSLVLRLAGNEQFF TGTGCCAGCAGCTTAGTCCTTAGATTAGCGGGGAATGAGCAGTTCTTC
TRBJ2-4 TRBV4-1 NA NA CASSQGLGASAKNIQYF TGCGCCAGCAGCCAAGGGTTGGGGGCATCGGCCAAAAACATTCAGTACTTC
TRBJ2-5 TRBV6-1 NA once CASSEALLGARETQYF TGTGCCAGCAGTGAAGCGCTTCTAGGGGCCCGGGAGACCCAGTACTTC
TRBJ2-7 TRBV2 NA NA CASSVFDSGKQYF TGTGCCAGCAGTGTGTTTGACAGTGGGAAGCAGTACTTC
TRBJ2-7 TRBV11-3 TRBD2 NA CASSLWLADAYEQYF TGTGCCAGCAGCTTGTGGCTAGCGGATGCCTACGAGCAGTACTTC
TRBJ2-7 TRBV11-3 TRBD2 few CASSLDSWASGSSYEQYF TGTGCCAGCAGCTTAGATAGTTGGGCTAGCGGAAGCTCCTACGAGCAGTACTTC
TRBJ2-3 TRBV4-2 NA once CASSQDPTDTQYF TGTGCCAGCAGCCAAGATCCCACAGATACGCAGTATTTT
TRBJ1-1 TRBV10-3 NA once CAITQTGLTEAFF TGTGCCATCACCCAAACAGGGTTAACTGAAGCTTTCTTT
TRBJ2-5 TRBV4-1 NA NA CASSQGQFLGETQYF TGCGCCAGCAGCCAAGGGCAGTTTTTAGGAGAGACCCAGTACTTC
TRBJ1-2 TRBV10-3 TRBD1 NA CATTGDYGYTF TGTGCCACGACAGGGGACTATGGCTACACCTTC
TRBJ1-2 TRBV5-4 NA NA CASSLERGRGYTF TGTGCCAGCAGCTTGGAGAGAGGACGTGGCTACACCTTC
TRBJ1-2 TRBV5-1 TRBD1 NA CASSLDGDRAGAGYTF TGCGCCAGCAGCTTGGATGGGGACAGGGCAGGCGCTGGCTACACCTTC